The clone carrying this T cell receptor (beta chain) was counted once. The antigen remains unidentified. This entry is derived from a study of T cell responses to AZD1222 COVID-19 vaccine. About the research overall: Some second doses came at about 4 weeks and others at about 12 weeks; these were pooled. General study findings and limits: Unmutated variant regions are reportedly targeted by nearly half of spike-specific TCRs. Dominant CD4 TCR responses targeted spike regions 160-218 and 743-854.

The table came from immunoSEQ multiplex PCR; TCRdb's copy has only in-frame clones and leaves some out. The data contain about 83,000 clones, 80% to 90% of them singletons. Trimming cost V 1 base and J 4 bases, with 9 bases left between them. The germline V gene encodes CDR1 SGDLS and CDR2 YYNGEE. CDR3 length equals 14 residues. The sequence derives from an adult in good health. Sequenced material: peripheral blood, taken on day 0 of AZD1222 vaccination. The chain carries TRBV9 and TRBJ1-5; D not certain. The CDR3 protein is CASSVKDGNQPQHF. The CDR3 nucleotides are TGTGCCAGCAGCGTAAAGGACGGTAATCAGCCCCAGCATTTT. Variable domain in full (rest from reference TRBV9 and TRBJ1-5): DSGVTQTPKHLITATGQRVTLRCSPRSGDLSVYWYQQSLDQGLQFLIQYYNGEERAKGNILERFSAQQFPDLHSELNLSSLELGDSALYFCASSVKDGNQPQHFGDGTRLSIL.